The T cell receptor beta chain described here comes from a study of CD8 T cells in ankylosing spondylitis. This clonotype was seen at least ten times. The V end was cut by 2 bases, the J end by 4 bases, with 14 bases between. The CDR3 contains 16 residues. The germline CDR1 and CDR2 sequences are LGHDT and YNNKEL (reference sequence). TCRdb used MiXCR to reprocess the 5' RACE reads, holding one entry per CDR3 protein. Of some 240,000 distinct CDR3 sequences listed, roughly 8.6% are singletons. This chain joins TRBV3-1 and TRBJ2-2, with D tentatively TRBD2 (7 bases). The sample comprised blood, either unsorted or a sorted T cell fraction (not recorded which). The TCR was taken from a male donor with ankylosing spondylitis or in good health (not recorded which). DNA of the CDR3: TGTGCCAGCAGCCAAATCACGGGGGGCGGCACCGGGGAGCTGTTTTTT. It codes for CASSQITGGGTGELFF.